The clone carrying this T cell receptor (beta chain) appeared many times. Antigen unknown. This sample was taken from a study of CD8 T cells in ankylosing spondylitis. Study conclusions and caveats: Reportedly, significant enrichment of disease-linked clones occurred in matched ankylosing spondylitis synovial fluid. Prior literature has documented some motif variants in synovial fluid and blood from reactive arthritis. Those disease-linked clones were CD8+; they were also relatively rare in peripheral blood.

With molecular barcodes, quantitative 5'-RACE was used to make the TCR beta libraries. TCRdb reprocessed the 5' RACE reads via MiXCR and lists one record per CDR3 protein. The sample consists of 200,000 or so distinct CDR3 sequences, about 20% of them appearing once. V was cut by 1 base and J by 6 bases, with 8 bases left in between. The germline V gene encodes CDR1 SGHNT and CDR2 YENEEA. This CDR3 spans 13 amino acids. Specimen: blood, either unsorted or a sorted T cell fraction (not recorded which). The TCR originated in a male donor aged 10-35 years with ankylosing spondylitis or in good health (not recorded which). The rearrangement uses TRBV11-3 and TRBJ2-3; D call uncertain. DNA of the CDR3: TGTGCCAGCAGCTTAGGCGTGGACGATACGCAGTATTTT. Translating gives CASSLGVDDTQYF.